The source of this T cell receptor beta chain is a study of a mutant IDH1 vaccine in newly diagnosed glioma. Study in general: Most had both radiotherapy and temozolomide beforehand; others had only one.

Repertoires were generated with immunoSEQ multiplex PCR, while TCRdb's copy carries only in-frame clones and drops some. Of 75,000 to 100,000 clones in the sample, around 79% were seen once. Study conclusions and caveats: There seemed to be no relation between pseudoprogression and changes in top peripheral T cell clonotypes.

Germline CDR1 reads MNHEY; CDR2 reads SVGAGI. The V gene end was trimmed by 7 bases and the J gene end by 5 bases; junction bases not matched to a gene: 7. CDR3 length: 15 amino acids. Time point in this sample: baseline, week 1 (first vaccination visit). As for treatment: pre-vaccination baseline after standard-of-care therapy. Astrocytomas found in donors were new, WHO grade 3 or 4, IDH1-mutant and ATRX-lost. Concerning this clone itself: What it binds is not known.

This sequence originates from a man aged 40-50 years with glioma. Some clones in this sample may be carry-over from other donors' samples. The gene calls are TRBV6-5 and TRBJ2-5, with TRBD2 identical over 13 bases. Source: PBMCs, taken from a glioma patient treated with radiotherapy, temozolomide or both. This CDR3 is CASIKTSGGSETQYF. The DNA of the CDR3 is TGTGCCAGCATCAAGACTAGCGGGGGGAGTGAGACCCAGTACTTC.